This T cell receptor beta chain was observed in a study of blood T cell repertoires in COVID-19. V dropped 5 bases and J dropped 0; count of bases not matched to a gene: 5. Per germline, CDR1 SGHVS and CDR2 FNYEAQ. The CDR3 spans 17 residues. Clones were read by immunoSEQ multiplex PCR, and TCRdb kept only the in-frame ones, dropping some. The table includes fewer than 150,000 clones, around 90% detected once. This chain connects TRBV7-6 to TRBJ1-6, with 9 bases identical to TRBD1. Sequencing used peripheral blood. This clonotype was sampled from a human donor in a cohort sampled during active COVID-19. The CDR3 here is CASSDGQGRSYNSPLHF. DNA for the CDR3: TGTGCCAGCAGCGATGGACAGGGGCGCTCCTATAATTCACCCCTCCACTTT.